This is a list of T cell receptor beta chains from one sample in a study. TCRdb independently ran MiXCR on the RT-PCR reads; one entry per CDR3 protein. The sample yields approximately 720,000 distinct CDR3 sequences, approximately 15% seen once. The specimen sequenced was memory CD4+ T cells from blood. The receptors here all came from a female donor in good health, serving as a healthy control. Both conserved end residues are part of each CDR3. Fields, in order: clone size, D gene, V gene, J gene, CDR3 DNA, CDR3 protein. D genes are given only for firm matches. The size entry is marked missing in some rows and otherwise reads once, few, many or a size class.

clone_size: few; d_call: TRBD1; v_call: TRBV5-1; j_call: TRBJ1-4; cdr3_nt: TGCGCCAGCAGCCAAGGGACAGCCTCTAATGAAAAACTGTTTTTT; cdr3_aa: CASSQGTASNEKLFF
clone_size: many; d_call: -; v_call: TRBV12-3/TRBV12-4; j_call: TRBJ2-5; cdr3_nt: TGTGCCAGCAGTTTAACAGAGTGGGGGACCCAGTACTTC; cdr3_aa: CASSLTEWGTQYF
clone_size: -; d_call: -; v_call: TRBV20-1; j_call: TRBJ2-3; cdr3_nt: TGCAGTGCTAGAAACCCTATGGCATTCTTCACAGATACGCAGTATTTT; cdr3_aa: CSARNPMAFFTDTQYF
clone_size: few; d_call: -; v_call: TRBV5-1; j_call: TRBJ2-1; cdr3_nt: TGCGCCAGCACCAGGGGCACCTACAATGAGCAGTTCTTC; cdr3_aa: CASTRGTYNEQFF
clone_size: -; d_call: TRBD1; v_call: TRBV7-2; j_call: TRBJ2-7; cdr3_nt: TGTGCCAGCAGCCCCCGGACAGGGGGGCGCGGACGAACCTACGAGCAGTACTTC; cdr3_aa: CASSPRTGGRGRTYEQYF
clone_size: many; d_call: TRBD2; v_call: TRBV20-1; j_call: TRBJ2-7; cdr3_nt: TGCAGTCACCGGGGACTAGCGGGAGAAGGCGAGCAGTACTTC; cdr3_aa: CSHRGLAGEGEQYF
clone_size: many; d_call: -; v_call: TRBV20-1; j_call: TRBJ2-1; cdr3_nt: TGCAGTGCCCAGGGACGGGTTGAGCAGTTCTTC; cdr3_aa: CSAQGRVEQFF
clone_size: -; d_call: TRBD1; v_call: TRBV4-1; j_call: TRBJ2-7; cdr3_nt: TGCGCCAGCAGCCAGGGGACAGGGGGTACCTACGAGCAGTACTTC; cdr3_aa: CASSQGTGGTYEQYF
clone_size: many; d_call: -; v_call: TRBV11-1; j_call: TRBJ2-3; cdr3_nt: TGTGCCAGCAGCCAAGGACAGCTGGCGGATACGCAGTATTTT; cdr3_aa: CASSQGQLADTQYF
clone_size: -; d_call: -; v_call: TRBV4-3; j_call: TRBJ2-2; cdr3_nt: TGCGCCAGCAGCCGAGGTTCTGCGGTAACCGGGGAGCTGTTTTTT; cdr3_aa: CASSRGSAVTGELFF
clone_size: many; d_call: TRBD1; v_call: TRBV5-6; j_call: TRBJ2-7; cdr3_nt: TGTGCCAGCAGCCCGACAGGGGACAGCGAGCAGTACTTC; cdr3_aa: CASSPTGDSEQYF
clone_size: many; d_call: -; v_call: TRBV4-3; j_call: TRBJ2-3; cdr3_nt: TGCGCCAGCAGCCCTCGACCGGTAGGCGATACGCAGTATTTT; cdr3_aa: CASSPRPVGDTQYF
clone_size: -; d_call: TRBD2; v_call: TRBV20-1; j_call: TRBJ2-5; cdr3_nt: TGCAGTGCTAGGCCCCTGACTAGCTTGGGCCTAGACAATGAGCAGTACTTC; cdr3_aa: CSARPLTSLGLDNEQYF
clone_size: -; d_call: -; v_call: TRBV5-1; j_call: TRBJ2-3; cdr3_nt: TGCGCCAGCAGCTTGATCCCCGGGACCTCAAGCACAGATACGCAGTATTTT; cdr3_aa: CASSLIPGTSSTDTQYF
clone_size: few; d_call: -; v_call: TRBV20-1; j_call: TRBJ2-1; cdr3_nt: TGCAGTGCTAGAGAAGGTAGTCGCGATGAGCAGTTCTTC; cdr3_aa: CSAREGSRDEQFF
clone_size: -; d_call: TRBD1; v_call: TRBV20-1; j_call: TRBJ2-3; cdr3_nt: TGCAGTGCTAAGTGGGACAGACATACAGATACGCAGTATTTT; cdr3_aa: CSAKWDRHTDTQYF
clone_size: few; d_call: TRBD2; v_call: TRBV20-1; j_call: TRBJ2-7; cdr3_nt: TGCAGTGCTAGCCCTAGGAGCGGGAGGTCCGCCTACGAGCAGTACTTC; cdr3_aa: CSASPRSGRSAYEQYF
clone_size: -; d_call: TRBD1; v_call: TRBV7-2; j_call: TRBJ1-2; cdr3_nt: TGTGCCAGCAGCCCAGGGGGGGACCTCTATGGCTACACCTTC; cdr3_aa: CASSPGGDLYGYTF
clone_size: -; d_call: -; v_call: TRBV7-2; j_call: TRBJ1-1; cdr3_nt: TGTGCCAGCAGCTTAATCCTGGGAGGAACTGAAGCTTTCTTT; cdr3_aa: CASSLILGGTEAFF
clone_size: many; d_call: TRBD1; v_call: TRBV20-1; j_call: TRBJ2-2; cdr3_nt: TGCAGTGCCATGGGACAGGTCCCTACCGGGGAGCTGTTTTTT; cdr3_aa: CSAMGQVPTGELFF
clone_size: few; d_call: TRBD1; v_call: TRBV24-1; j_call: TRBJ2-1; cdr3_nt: TGTGCCACCAGAACCGGGACAGGGTCTGTCAATGAGCAGTTCTTC; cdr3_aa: CATRTGTGSVNEQFF
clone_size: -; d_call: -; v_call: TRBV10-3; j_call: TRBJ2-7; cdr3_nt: TGTGCCATCAGGGAGCCCACAGCCTCCTACGAGCAGTACTTC; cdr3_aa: CAIREPTASYEQYF